A single sample gave rise to the 26 T cell receptor beta chains below, sequenced in a study of spatial heterogeneity in lung cancer (dated by TCRdb to the late 2010s). Library preparation was by 5' RACE. TCRdb lists the instrument as NextSeq 500. In-frame beta chains were kept once TCRdb had trimmed the public reads at Q25 with fastp and called clones with MiXCR. Each record represents a unique CDR3 protein, reported with the most common genes and DNA among its rows. The sample has tens of thousands of distinct CDR3 sequences on record, around 7% of them singletons. The biggest ten clones account for more than 13% of the sample. The time point label of this sample denotes: sample taken at primary tumor resection. The source material was PBMCs, sampled at surgery. Every receptor here comes from a male donor with early-stage non-small cell lung cancer.

This clonotype has more than one count but fewer than ten. The V call is TRBV6-1, the J call TRBJ2-7, with D uncertain. Germline values: CDR1 MNHNS, CDR2 SASEGT. With 4 bases removed from V and 0 bases from J, the gap between germline ends came to 7 bases. The CDR3 length is 13 residues. The CDR3 region is CASSVPGSYEQYV. CDR3 nucleotide sequence: TGTGCCAGCAGTGTACCTGGCTCCTACGAGCAGTACGTC.

Ten or more counts support this clonotype. The genes are TRBV20-1 and TRBJ2-7; 8 positions match TRBD1. The CDR3 spans 11 residues. Germline CDR1 and CDR2: DFQATT and SNEGSKA (reference sequence). The V gene end was trimmed by 3 bases and the J gene end by 6 bases; junction bases not matched to a gene: 1. CDR3 DNA: TGCAGTGCTAGGACAGGGGTCGAGCAGTACGTC. It yields the protein CSARTGVEQYV.

This clonotype was observed many times. The CDR3 loop reads CASSLGGQTPQPQHF. CDR3 in DNA: TGCGCCAGCAGCTTGGGGGGGCAGACTCCACAGCCCCAGCATTTT. V usage is TRBV5-1 and J usage is TRBJ1-5; the D gene is possibly TRBD1 (6 bases). The germline gives CDR1 SGHRS, CDR2 YFSETQ. V lost 0 bases to trimming and J lost 7 bases, with 14 bases between them. The CDR3 is 15 amino acids.

This clonotype was seen at least ten times. The chain combines TRBV18 with TRBJ2-7; no reliable D call. Germline V lookup: CDR1 KGHSH, CDR2 LQKENI. The length of the CDR3 is 13 residues. V was trimmed by 0 bases and J by 3 bases, leaving 6 bases between them. The CDR3 sequence is CASSPPGNYEQYF. The CDR3 region has the DNA TGTGCCAGCTCACCACCGGGGAACTACGAGCAGTACTTC.

This clonotype was observed a few times. The V gene is TRBV29-1, the J gene TRBJ2-7; possibly TRBD2 for D (5 bases). The ends were cut back, 3 bases at V and 6 bases at J, with 9 bases in the middle. CDR1 and CDR2 from the germline V gene are SQVTM and ANQGSEA. This CDR3 comprises 11 residues. The CDR3 region is CSVDAGGEQYF. The CDR3 coding sequence is TGCAGCGTTGACGCCGGAGGCGAGCAGTACTTC.

Many counts were recorded for this clonotype. V gene TRBV6-5 combines with J gene TRBJ1-5; perhaps TRBD1 as D (6 bases). The germline gives CDR1 MNHEY, CDR2 SVGAGI. CDR3 length equals 15 residues. The ends were cut back, 5 bases at V and 6 bases at J, with 17 bases in the middle. CDR3 DNA: TGTGCCAGCAGTGAAACCAGGGGTTACAGTCAGCCCCAGCATTTT. Its translation is CASSETRGYSQPQHF.

This clonotype appeared many times. The chain recombines TRBV6-2 or TRBV6-3 with TRBJ2-7; D is uncertain. From germline, CDR1 is MNHEY and CDR2 SVGEGT. With 4 bases removed from V and 2 bases from J, the gap between germline ends came to 12 bases. CDR3 length: 14 residues. CDR3 sequence reads: CASSFWTIPYEQYF. Written as DNA, the CDR3 is TGTGCCAGCAGTTTCTGGACGATTCCCTACGAGCAGTACTTC.

This clonotype counts as medium-sized. The chain has TRBV29-1 and TRBJ2-5; D perhaps matches TRBD2 (6 bases). V was cut by 5 bases and J by 6 bases, with 22 bases left in between. CDR1 and CDR2 (germline): SQVTM, ANQGSEA. This CDR3 is 15 amino acids long. The CDR3 region is CSVTLPGLPFQTQYF. CDR3 DNA: TGCAGCGTTACGCTCCCGGGACTCCCTTTTCAGACCCAGTACTTC.

In its sample, this clonotype was seen many times. The chain is built from TRBV2 and TRBJ2-7; D call uncertain. This CDR3 spans 13 amino acids. Trimming took 10 bases from V and 4 from J, leaving 17 bases between them. CDR1 and CDR2 from the germline V gene are SNHLY and FYNNEI. The CDR3 sequence is CATQKSLNYEQYV. CDR3 bases: TGTGCCACCCAGAAGTCGCTTAATTACGAGCAGTACGTC.

V and J are TRBV5-1 and TRBJ2-7, with TRBD1 matching over 7 bases. Losses at the gene ends were 5 bases for V and 7 bases for J; bases not matched to a gene: 9. CDR1 SGHRS and CDR2 YFSETQ come from the germline V gene. CDR3 size: 13 residues. In DNA form, the CDR3 reads TGCGCCAGCAGTCAAGGACAGGATCGGGAGCAGTACTTC. This encodes CASSQGQDREQYF.

This clonotype has ten or more counts. CDR3 region: CASGRGTPETQYF. CDR3 bases: TGTGCTAGTGGCCGTGGGACACCAGAGACCCAGTACTTC. The chain combines TRBV12-5 with TRBJ2-5, with D maybe TRBD1 (6 bases). Germline V CDR1 and CDR2: LGHNT, FRNRAP. This CDR3 spans 13 amino acids. Trimming shortened V by 6 bases and J by 4 bases, and 12 bases separated the two germline ends.

This clonotype was found many times. This chain links TRBV20-1 with TRBJ1-5; D is unresolved. CDR1 and CDR2 (germline): DFQATT, SNEGSKA (reference sequence). CDR3 length: 12 amino acids. Between the trimmed V and J ends, which lost 0 bases and 3 bases, there was a span of 3 bases. CDR3 sequence reads: CSAREANQPQHF. As DNA, the CDR3 is TGCAGTGCTAGAGAGGCCAATCAGCCCCAGCATTTT.

This clonotype is categorized as medium-sized. This chain uses TRBV3-1 with TRBJ2-7; D is unclear. V was trimmed by 1 base and J by 0 bases, leaving 7 bases between them. This CDR3 has 14 residues. Germline CDR1 LGHDT, CDR2 YNNKEL (reference sequence). The CDR3 DNA reads as TGTGCCAGCAGCCAAGGTCAAACCTCCTACGAGCAGTACTTC. It is translated as CASSQGQTSYEQYF.

This clonotype was detected only a few times. The rearrangement joins TRBV19 to TRBJ2-2; 7 positions agree with TRBD1. The CDR3 spans 15 residues. The germline CDR1 and CDR2 sequences are LNHDA and SQIVND (reference sequence). After removal of 1 base from V and 7 bases from J, the junction contained 6 bases not matched to a gene. CDR3 loop: CASSIAHRGNGELFF. The CDR3 DNA reads TGTGCCAGTAGTATAGCCCACAGGGGTAACGGGGAGCTGTTTTTT.

This clonotype appeared many times. DNA of the CDR3: TGTGCCTGGAGTGTACTGGGGGATACGCAGTATTTT. Its protein is CAWSVLGDTQYF. The rearrangement joins TRBV30 to TRBJ2-3; D is undetermined. The CDR3 loop spans 12 amino acids. Germline CDR1 and CDR2: GTSNPN and SVGIG (reference sequence). Trimming left V 0 bases short and J 6 bases short, with 7 bases between.

This clonotype has a count of ten or more. J is TRBJ2-3 and V is TRBV10-3; D is undetermined. The CDR3 has 12 amino acids. Germline CDR1 is ENHRY and CDR2 is SYGVKD. Deletions cut 4 bases from V and 2 bases from J, with 4 bases between. The CDR3 DNA reads TGTGCCATCAGTGGTAACACAGATACGCAGTATTTT. This encodes CAISGNTDTQYF.

This clonotype was seen more than once but under ten times. The rearrangement links TRBV19 to TRBJ2-3, with TRBD2 as a possible D gene (6 bases). The CDR3 runs 17 residues. Germline lookup yields CDR1 LNHDA and CDR2 SQIVND (reference sequence). V was clipped by 4 bases and J by 0 bases, with 17 bases between them. The DNA of the CDR3 is TGTGCCAGTAGTAAACAACATAGCGGAGTTAGCACAGATACGCAGTATTTT. As protein: CASSKQHSGVSTDTQYF.

This clonotype was detected a few times. The V call is TRBV4-3, the J call TRBJ2-7, with D perhaps TRBD2 (6 bases). V was pared by 1 base and J by 3 bases, with 10 bases between. The germline V gene has CDR1 LGHNA and CDR2 YSLEER. The length of the CDR3 is 14 residues. The CDR3 spells CASSQGTGDYEQYF. In nucleotides, the CDR3 is TGCGCCAGCAGCCAAGGTACGGGGGACTACGAGCAGTACTTC.

The genes are TRBV2 and TRBJ2-1; TRBD1 agrees at 9 bases. The CDR3 loop spans 15 amino acids. J gave up 3 bases and V 6 bases, and 6 bases lay outside the gene matches. The germline gives CDR1 SNHLY, CDR2 FYNNEI. The CDR3, as DNA: TGTGCCAGCAGGGCGGGACAGGGAAGCTACAATGAGCAGTTCTTC. It is translated as CASRAGQGSYNEQFF.

This clonotype was found many times. The rearrangement links TRBV5-1 to TRBJ1-6, with D maybe TRBD1 (5 bases). The CDR3 runs to 11 residues. The germline V gene has CDR1 SGHRS and CDR2 YFSETQ. Trimming took 4 bases from V and 9 from J, leaving 5 bases between them. CDR3 protein: CASSQGSPLHF. The CDR3, as DNA: TGCGCCAGCAGCCAGGGTTCACCCCTCCACTTT. Variable domain in full (rest from reference TRBV5-1 and TRBJ1-6): KAGVTQTPRYLIKTRGQQVTLSCSPISGHRSVSWYQQTPGQGLQFLFEYFSETQRNKGNFPGRFSGRQFSNSRSEMNVSTLELGDSALYLCASSQGSPLHFGNGTRLTVT.

This clonotype is labeled medium-sized. This CDR3 is CASRAGTTFGDEQFF. For the CDR3, the DNA is TGTGCCAGTAGGGCCGGGACCACCTTTGGGGATGAGCAGTTCTTC. The chain uses TRBV19 and TRBJ2-1; D is possibly TRBD1 or TRBD2 (5 bases each). The ends were cut back, 6 bases at V and 8 bases at J, with 20 bases in the middle. The CDR3 is 15 residues long. Germline V gene data show CDR1 as LNHDA and CDR2 as SQIVND (reference sequence).

At least ten counts were recorded for this clonotype. The chain carries TRBV28 and TRBJ1-5; TRBD1 matches 10 bases. The germline V gene has CDR1 MDHEN and CDR2 SYDVKM. This CDR3 has 14 residues. Unmatched junction bases numbered 5, after V lost 5 bases and J lost 7 bases. The CDR3 here is CASSLRDRGQPQHF. The CDR3 region has the DNA TGTGCCAGCAGTCTCCGGGACAGGGGACAGCCCCAGCATTTT.

Only a few counts were recorded for this clonotype. The chain uses TRBV27 and TRBJ2-4; possible D gene TRBD1, 7 bases. Germline V gene sequence: CDR1 MNHEY, CDR2 SMNVEV (reference sequence). The CDR3 covers 14 residues. V lost 5 bases, J lost 6 bases, and 14 bases lay in between. In DNA, the CDR3 is TGTGCCAGCAGTGATAGACAGGGAGGAAACATTCAGTACTTC. Its translation is CASSDRQGGNIQYF.

This clonotype was found many times. This rearrangement joins TRBV10-1 to TRBJ1-1; no firm D call. CDR1 is WNHNN and CDR2 is SYGVQD in the germline V gene (reference sequence). There are 8 residues in the CDR3. Trimming took 8 bases from V and 11 from J, leaving 6 bases between them. The CDR3 region is CASVGAFF. The DNA for the CDR3 is TGCGCCAGCGTGGGGGCTTTCTTT.

This clonotype was found many times. V and J are TRBV12-3 or TRBV12-4 and TRBJ1-2; no firm D call. The V end lost 2 bases, the J end lost 4 bases, and 8 bases lay between the germline ends. This CDR3 comprises 13 residues. The CDR3 DNA follows: TGTGCCAGCAGTTTATTATACACCTATGGCTACACCTTC. Protein sequence: CASSLLYTYGYTF.

This clonotype was seen repeatedly, ten times or more. The chain recombines TRBV10-3 with TRBJ1-6; the D is unclear. V lost 2 bases and J 18 bases, leaving 14 bases between the germline ends. Germline V gene data show CDR1 as ENHRY and CDR2 as SYGVKD. The CDR3 is 12 amino acids. The CDR3 DNA reads TGTGCCATCAGTGAGACAAGGGCGTTCCACCACTTT. Translation: CAISETRAFHHF.